The clone carrying this TCR beta chain is labeled as large. Antigen specificity is unknown. The source of the sample is a study of immune cell composition in non-small cell lung cancer. Study-level background: Histologic subtype was mainly adenocarcinoma or squamous cell carcinoma. Study-level points and caveats: Tumour TCR-beta clonality showed no significant link to smoking pack-years.

The normal lung sample lay at least 3 cm, and maximally far, from the tumour. Profiled with immunoSEQ multiplex PCR; TCRdb holds only in-frame clones, not every one. The data show about 6,700 clones, with under 80% seen just once and around a tenth held by the top ten. CDR3 size: 15 residues. CDR1 is LGHNA and CDR2 is YSLEER in the germline V gene. Trimming cost V 2 bases and J 2 bases, with 11 bases left between them. The receptor's source is a human donor with non-small cell lung cancer. Sequencing was performed on non-adjacent lung tissue. The gene calls are TRBV4-3 and TRBJ2-3; no reliable D call. CDR3 in DNA: TGCGCCAGCAGCCAAAGGAGCGTTTCCACAGATACGCAGTATTTT. It yields the protein CASSQRSVSTDTQYF.